This TCR beta chain was sequenced during a study of beta chain features in type 1 diabetes. This clone was detected a few times. Its antigen is not known. All of the isolated RNA was reverse transcribed, so expressed TCRB transcripts were sequenced. Only in-frame clones appear in the TCRdb table, and some are missing; sequencing was by immunoSEQ multiplex PCR. The sample lists hundreds of thousands of clones, 10% to 15% seen once, with approximately 0.015% in the top ten. V was clipped by 1 base and J by 0 bases, with 12 bases between them. The CDR3 extends over 17 amino acids. Germline V gene lookup returns CDR1 SGHAT and CDR2 FQDESV (reference sequence). Study-wide points: For TCRB rearrangement, an influence of HLA type remained unresolved here. Any PCR bias toward short templates would affect both groups alike. cDNA-based sequencing might over-represent cells highly expressing TCR. The study found that naive, central memory and Treg TCRB repertoires appeared more similar in patients than in healthy donors.

The receptor comes from a man aged 18-30 years in good health. Input material: naive CD4+ T cells from blood. The J gene is TRBJ2-2, the V gene TRBV11-1; D is unresolved. The CDR3 bases are TGTGCCAGCAGCTTAGGTTGGTCGACATCGAACACCGGGGAGCTGTTTTTT. It encodes CASSLGWSTSNTGELFF. Supplemented by reference TRBV11-1 and TRBJ2-2, the full variable domain reads EAEVAQSPRYKITEKSQAVAFWCDPISGHATLYWYRQILGQGPELLVQFQDESVVDDSQLPKDRFSAERLKGVDSTLKIQPAELGDSAMYLCASSLGWSTSNTGELFFGEGSRLTVL.